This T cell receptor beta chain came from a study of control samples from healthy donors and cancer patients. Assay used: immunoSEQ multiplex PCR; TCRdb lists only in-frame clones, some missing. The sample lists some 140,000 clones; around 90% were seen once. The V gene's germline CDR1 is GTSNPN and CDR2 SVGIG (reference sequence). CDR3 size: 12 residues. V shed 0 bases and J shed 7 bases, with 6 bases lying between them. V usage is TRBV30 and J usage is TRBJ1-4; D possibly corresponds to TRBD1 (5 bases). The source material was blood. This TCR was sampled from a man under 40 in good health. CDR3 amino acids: CAWSVRGEKLFF. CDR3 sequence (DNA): TGTGCCTGGAGTGTAAGGGGTGAAAAACTGTTTTTT.